This T cell receptor beta chain was captured by sequencing in a study of cytomegalovirus exposure and HLA in healthy donors. Regarding the study as a whole: Later analysis revealed greater clonal expansion in HLA-associated TCR beta chains than in equally common others.

As regards this clone: Its cognate antigen is unknown.

This CDR3 comprises 15 residues. CDR1 is MDHEN, CDR2 SYDVKM, per germline. Amplification used 60 Vbeta primers and 13 Jbeta primers. Profiled with immunoSEQ multiplex PCR; TCRdb holds only in-frame clones, not every one. The sample lists 150,000 to 200,000 clones, roughly four fifths seen once, with approximately 1.4% in the top ten. The chain has TRBV28 and TRBJ2-5, with 10 bases aligning to TRBD1. With the DNA end fitting TRBJ2-7 better, the J assignment may be wrong. Specimen: PBMCs. The clonotype comes from a man in his sixties in good health and CMV-seronegative. The CDR3, as DNA: TGTGCCAGCAGTTACCTAGGGACAGGGGCCCACGAGCAGTACTTC. This gives the protein CASSYLGTGAHEQYF.